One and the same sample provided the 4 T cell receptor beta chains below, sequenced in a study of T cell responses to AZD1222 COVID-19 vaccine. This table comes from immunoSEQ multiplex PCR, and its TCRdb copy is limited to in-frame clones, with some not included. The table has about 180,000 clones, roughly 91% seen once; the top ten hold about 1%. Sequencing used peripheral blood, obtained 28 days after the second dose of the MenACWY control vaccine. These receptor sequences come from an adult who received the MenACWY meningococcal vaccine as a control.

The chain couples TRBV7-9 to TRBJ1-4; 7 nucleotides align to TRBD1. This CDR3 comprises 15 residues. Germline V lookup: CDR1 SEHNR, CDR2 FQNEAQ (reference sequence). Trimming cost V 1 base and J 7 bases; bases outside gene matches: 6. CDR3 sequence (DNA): TGTGCCAGCAGCTTAGGGGTGGACAGGCGTGAAAAACTGTTTTTT. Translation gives CASSLGVDRREKLFF. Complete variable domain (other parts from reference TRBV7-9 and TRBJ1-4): DTGVSQNPRHKITKRGQNVTFRCDPISEHNRLYWYRQTLGQGPEFLTYFQNEAQLEKSRLLSDRFSAERPKGSFSTLEIQRTEQGDSAMYLCASSLGVDRREKLFFGSGTQLSVL.

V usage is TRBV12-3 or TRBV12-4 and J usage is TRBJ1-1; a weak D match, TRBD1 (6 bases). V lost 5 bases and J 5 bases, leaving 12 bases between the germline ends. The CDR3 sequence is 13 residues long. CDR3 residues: CASSQGHRTEAFF. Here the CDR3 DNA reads TGTGCCAGCAGTCAGGGACATAGGACTGAAGCTTTCTTT.

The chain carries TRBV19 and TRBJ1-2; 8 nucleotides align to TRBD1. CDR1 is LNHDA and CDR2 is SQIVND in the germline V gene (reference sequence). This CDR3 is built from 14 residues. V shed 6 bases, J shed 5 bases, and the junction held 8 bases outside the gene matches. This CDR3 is CASRTPGQGYGYTF. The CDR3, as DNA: TGTGCCAGTAGGACCCCAGGACAGGGATATGGCTACACCTTC.

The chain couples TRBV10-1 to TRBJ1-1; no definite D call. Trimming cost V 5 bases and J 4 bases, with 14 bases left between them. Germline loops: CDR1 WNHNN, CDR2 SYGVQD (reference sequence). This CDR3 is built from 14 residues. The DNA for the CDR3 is TGCGCCAGCAGTCGGGAGCTGGTACGCACTGAAGCTTTCTTT. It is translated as CASSRELVRTEAFF.